This T cell receptor beta chain was observed in a study of blood T cell repertoires in COVID-19. For the study at large: Both acute and convalescent COVID-19 samples were obtained from the United States, Italy and Spain.

There are 14 residues in the CDR3. Germline loops: CDR1 MNHEY, CDR2 SVGAGI. Trimming took off 6 bases at V and 4 bases at J, with 15 bases between the two ends. Authors' processing steps: Counts of nucleated cells, estimated from reference gene primer amplification, were obtained. The assay was immunoSEQ multiplex PCR, and TCRdb's table has in-frame clones only and misses some. That table supplies the V and J calls and clone size; D and trimming were determined from the DNA. Of just under 150,000 clones detected, over 80% appear once; the ten largest clones hold 0.8% to 0.95%. The TCR sequence derives from a woman aged 45 to 65 with acute or convalescent COVID-19. The source material was peripheral blood. This chain connects TRBV6-5 to TRBJ1-2, with D possibly being TRBD1 (5 bases). As DNA, the CDR3 is TGTGCCAGCAGCCTAATACAGGATAGCTATGGCTACACCTTC. Encoded protein: CASSLIQDSYGYTF.